This record covers a single T cell receptor beta chain. The data originate from a study of patients and donors after allogeneic stem cell transplantation. MiXCR, applied by TCRdb to the RT-PCR reads, yields one record per CDR3 protein. The table has about a million distinct CDR3 sequences, under 20% seen once; the top ten hold 6%. Trimming removed 6 bases from V and 5 bases from J; junction bases left unmatched: 15. Germline V gene data show CDR1 as SNHLY and CDR2 as FYNNEI. The CDR3 runs 16 residues. J is TRBJ2-5 and V is TRBV2, with 7 bases lining up with TRBD2. The sequencing sample was made of blood, either unsorted or a sorted T cell fraction (not recorded which). The receptor was derived from a human donor who was either an allogeneic HSCT recipient or a stem cell or donor lymphocyte infusion donor (not recorded which). It is not recorded whose cells these are; they may come from a transplant donor. As DNA, the CDR3 is TGTGCCAGCAGAAAGAGGGCTGGCGGGAGTAGGGAGACCCAGTACTTC. Amino acid sequence: CASRKRAGGSRETQYF.